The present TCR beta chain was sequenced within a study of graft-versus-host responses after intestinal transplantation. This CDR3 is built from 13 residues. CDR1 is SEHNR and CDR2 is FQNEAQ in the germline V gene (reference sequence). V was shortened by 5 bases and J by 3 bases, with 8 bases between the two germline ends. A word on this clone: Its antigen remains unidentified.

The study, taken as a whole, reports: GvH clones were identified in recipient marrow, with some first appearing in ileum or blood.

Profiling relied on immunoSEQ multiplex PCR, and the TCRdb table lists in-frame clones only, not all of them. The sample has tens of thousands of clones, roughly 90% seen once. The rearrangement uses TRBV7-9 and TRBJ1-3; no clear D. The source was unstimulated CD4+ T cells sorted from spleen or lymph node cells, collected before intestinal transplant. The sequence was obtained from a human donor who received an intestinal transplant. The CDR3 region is CASSPEGGNTIYF. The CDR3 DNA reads TGTGCCAGCAGCCCCGAGGGTGGAAACACCATATATTTT.